Below, one TCR beta chain is given with its context. This CDR3 has 16 amino acids. V shed 0 bases and J 7 bases; nucleotides not matched to a gene: 7. Germline-derived CDR1 and CDR2 are ENHRY and SYGVKD. In the source study's methods: Amplifying reference gene primers gave estimates of nucleated cell counts. The table came from immunoSEQ multiplex PCR; TCRdb's copy has only in-frame clones and leaves some out. D and trimming were read from the DNA, whereas the V and J calls and clone size are those reported in that table. The data show 300,000 to 400,000 clones, over 70% seen once. This sample stems from a study of blood T cell repertoires in COVID-19. In the study overall: The United States, Italy and Spain were the sources of the acute and convalescent COVID-19 samples. T cells, B-cell-depleted T cells, or PBMCs provided the cDNA or gDNA that served as material.

The clonotype originates from a woman between 50 and 59 years old with COVID-19, enrolled during active disease. The chain combines TRBV10-3 with TRBJ2-7; 12 nucleotides agree with TRBD2. Input material: peripheral blood. CDR3: CAISESWTSGTREQYF. CDR3 in DNA: TGTGCCATCAGTGAGTCCTGGACTAGCGGGACGAGGGAGCAGTACTTC.